This T cell receptor beta chain was identified during a study of metastatic and nonmetastatic thyroid tumors. Whole-study context: Repertoires of blood and of tissue (tumor or nodule) from malignant and benign thyroid patients were compared.

None of the patients had undergone any treatment ahead of thyroid surgery. With MiXCR, TCRdb called clones anew from the PCR reads. The sample contains nearly 35,000 clones, around a sixth of which appear only once. This clone was detected many times. Sequencing was performed on blood. The TCR was taken from a female donor with papillary thyroid cancer or a benign thyroid nodule (not recorded which). Some clones in this sample may be carry-over from other donors' samples.

CDR3 protein: CASSYRTATNEKLFF. In DNA, the CDR3 is TGTGCCAGCAGCTACCGGACAGCAACTAATGAAAAACTGTTTTTT. The V call is TRBV7-8, the J call TRBJ1-4, with D possibly matching TRBD1 (6 bases). The CDR3 is 15 residues long. V shed 4 bases and J shed 0 bases, with 9 bases lying between them. Per germline, CDR1 SGHVS and CDR2 FQNEAQ.